This passage covers 31 T cell receptor beta chains from one sample sequenced in a study of cytomegalovirus exposure and HLA in healthy donors. Libraries were prepared by immunoSEQ multiplex PCR; TCRdb keeps only in-frame clonotypes and omits some of them. The sample holds a few hundred thousand clones, 86% seen once. Sequencing input: PBMCs. These receptors originate from a woman aged 18-29 years in good health and CMV-seronegative.

This chain connects TRBV27 to TRBJ2-3, with 9 nucleotides matching TRBD1. The germline CDR1 and CDR2 sequences are MNHEY and SMNVEV (reference sequence). The CDR3 extends over 17 amino acids. After removal of 1 base from V and 5 bases from J, the junction contained 10 bases not matched to a gene. The DNA of the CDR3 is TGTGCCAGCAGTTTATGGGACAGGGCGGGGGTTGGAGATACGCAGTATTTT. This sequence encodes CASSLWDRAGVGDTQYF.

This sequence joins TRBV18 and TRBJ1-3; the D gene is possibly TRBD1 (5 bases). Trimming took 0 bases from V and 0 from J, leaving 15 bases between them. The germline gives CDR1 KGHSH, CDR2 LQKENI. The CDR3 spans 18 residues. The CDR3 loop is CASSPPESWGLSGNTIYF. The DNA of the CDR3 is TGTGCCAGCTCACCACCCGAGAGTTGGGGACTCTCTGGAAACACCATATATTTT. Full variable domain (missing parts from reference TRBV18 and TRBJ1-3): NAGVMQNPRHLVRRRGQEARLRCSPMKGHSHVYWYRQLPEEGLKFMVYLQKENIIDESGMPKERFSAEFPKEGPSILRIQQVVRGDSAAYFCASSPPESWGLSGNTIYFGEGSWLTVV.

V gene TRBV6-6 combines with J gene TRBJ2-7, with a weak D call TRBD2 (6 bases). The CDR3 length is 15 residues. CDR1 MNHNY and CDR2 SVGAGI come from the germline V gene (reference sequence). The V end was cut by 2 bases, the J end by 0 bases, with 11 bases between. CDR3 in amino acids: CASSYLSSVSYEQYF. The CDR3 nucleotides read TGTGCCAGCAGTTACCTCTCTAGCGTCTCCTACGAGCAGTACTTC.

The chain joins TRBV5-4 to TRBJ2-1; weak D call: TRBD1 (6 bases). Looked up from germline, CDR1 is SGHNT and CDR2 is YYREEE (reference sequence). V was trimmed by 1 base and J by 4 bases, leaving 15 bases between them. This CDR3 has 16 amino acids. The CDR3 loop is CASSLYGRGMYNEQFF. The DNA for the CDR3 is TGTGCCAGCAGCTTGTACGGCAGGGGTATGTACAATGAGCAGTTCTTC.

The rearrangement links TRBV7-6 to TRBJ1-3; 7 nucleotides align to TRBD1. CDR1 is SGHVS, CDR2 FNYEAQ, per germline. The CDR3 covers 17 residues. The ends lost 3 bases at V and 1 base at J; junction bases unmatched: 9. In DNA, the CDR3 is TGTGCCAGCAGCTTCCGGGGGACAGTGAGATCTGGAAACACCATATATTTT. It encodes CASSFRGTVRSGNTIYF.

In this sample, this clone turned up a few times. The gene calls are TRBV5-4 and TRBJ1-2; D gene ambiguous. Germline-derived CDR1 and CDR2 are SGHNT and YYREEE (reference sequence). Trimming removed 5 bases from V and 9 bases from J, with 20 bases in between. This CDR3 region has 14 residues. The CDR3 nucleotides are TGTGCCAGCAGTCGCGGTATAGATGGAAGGAGCTACACCTTC. It specifies CASSRGIDGRSYTF.

The gene calls are TRBV5-1 and TRBJ1-2, with D unclear. This CDR3 has 12 residues. Trimming took off 0 bases at V and 8 bases at J, with 8 bases between the two ends. The V gene's germline CDR1 is SGHRS and CDR2 YFSETQ. This chain's CDR3 is CASSLEAVGYTF. Written as DNA, the CDR3 is TGCGCCAGCAGCTTGGAGGCGGTGGGCTACACCTTC.

The chain combines TRBV6-1 with TRBJ1-2; tentatively, D is TRBD1 (5 bases). The germline V gene encodes CDR1 MNHNS and CDR2 SASEGT. The ends were cut back, 1 base at V and 4 bases at J, with 10 bases in the middle. This CDR3 is 14 amino acids long. CDR3 residues: CASSEGPGLYGYTF. The CDR3, as DNA: TGTGCCAGCAGTGAAGGTCCGGGACTCTATGGCTACACCTTC.

This rearrangement joins TRBV28 to TRBJ1-3; D gene ambiguous. From germline, CDR1 is MDHEN and CDR2 SYDVKM. Trimming left V 4 bases short and J 0 bases short, with 7 bases between. The CDR3 length is 14 residues. CDR3 sequence (DNA): TGTGCCAGCAGTTCGCCCGGCTCTGGAAACACCATATATTTT. Its protein is CASSSPGSGNTIYF.

V and J are TRBV28 and TRBJ1-1, with D perhaps TRBD1 (6 bases). Germline-derived CDR1 and CDR2 are MDHEN and SYDVKM. Trimming pared 2 bases from V and 5 bases from J, leaving 12 bases between. This CDR3 is 14 amino acids long. The CDR3 DNA follows: TGTGCCAGCAGTTTACTCGGGGGGCGGACTGAAGCTTTCTTT. This gives the protein CASSLLGGRTEAFF.

This chain uses TRBV27 with TRBJ2-2; no firm D call. CDR3 size: 12 residues. Trimming removed 3 bases at V and 7 bases at J, with 6 bases between. The germline gives CDR1 MNHEY, CDR2 SMNVEV (reference sequence). The CDR3 sequence is CASSLRNGELFF. Here the CDR3 DNA reads TGTGCCAGCAGTTTGCGGAACGGGGAGCTGTTTTTT.

The rearrangement joins TRBV7-9 to TRBJ2-7; 15 bases map to TRBD2. Trimming took 4 bases from V and 6 from J; bases not matched to a gene: 10. This CDR3 comprises 17 residues. Germline assignment: CDR1 SEHNR and CDR2 FQNEAQ (reference sequence). The CDR3 DNA is TGTGCCAGCAGCTCCCCCCCGGGACTAGCGGGAGGTGGCGAGCAGTACTTC. Protein sequence: CASSSPPGLAGGGEQYF.

The chain employs TRBV29-1 and TRBJ2-1, with a weak D call TRBD2 (6 bases). The germline V gene has CDR1 SQVTM and CDR2 ANQGSEA. V was clipped by 0 bases and J by 7 bases, with 7 bases between them. The CDR3 length is 12 residues. In DNA, the CDR3 is TGCAGCGTTGAAGACGGAGGGAATGAGCAGTTCTTC. It encodes CSVEDGGNEQFF.

This rearrangement joins TRBV7-9 to TRBJ2-3; TRBD1 might be the D (6 bases). There are 15 residues in the CDR3. Trimming cost V 2 bases and J 0 bases, with 9 bases left between them. CDR1 is SEHNR, CDR2 FQNEAQ, per germline (reference sequence). CDR3 protein: CASSLTQGSTDTQYF. DNA of the CDR3: TGTGCCAGCAGCTTAACACAGGGTAGCACAGATACGCAGTATTTT.

This CDR3 reads CASSQRGGTYQETQYF. Written as DNA, the CDR3 is TGCGCCAGCAGCCAGCGGGGGGGGACGTACCAAGAGACCCAGTACTTC. This sequence joins TRBV4-1 and TRBJ2-5, with 9 bases fitting TRBD2. The germline CDR1 and CDR2 sequences are MGHRA and YSYEKL. This CDR3 has 16 amino acids. V lost 3 bases to trimming and J lost 0 bases; unmatched junction nucleotides: 5.

The chain couples TRBV27 to TRBJ2-2, with D perhaps matching TRBD2 (6 bases). V lost 1 base and J 0 bases, leaving 9 bases between the germline ends. Germline CDR1 and CDR2: MNHEY and SMNVEV (reference sequence). This CDR3 contains 16 residues. The CDR3 sequence is CASSLLGLSNTGELFF. DNA for the CDR3: TGTGCCAGCAGTTTATTGGGACTGTCGAACACCGGGGAGCTGTTTTTT.

This chain links TRBV4-1 with TRBJ2-7; 14 bases match TRBD2. The J segment lost 2 bases and the V segment lost 4 bases, leaving 7 bases of the junction unmatched. This CDR3 is built from 17 residues. Germline V gene lookup returns CDR1 MGHRA and CDR2 YSYEKL. The CDR3 here is CASSLEPTSGGAYEQYF. The CDR3 DNA reads TGCGCCAGCAGCCTCGAACCGACTAGCGGGGGGGCCTACGAGCAGTACTTC.

The chain is built from TRBV5-4 and TRBJ1-2, with TRBD1 matching 7 bases. The CDR3 spans 14 residues. The germline gives CDR1 SGHNT, CDR2 YYREEE (reference sequence). V lost 4 bases and J lost 5; bases outside the gene matches: 8. This CDR3 is CASSPETGVYGYTF. The CDR3 region has the DNA TGTGCCAGCAGCCCCGAAACAGGGGTGTATGGCTACACCTTC.

Concerning this clone itself: The germline gene is not matched at one end of the junction; a read error may be the cause. The chain carries TRBV11-2 and TRBJ2-3, with a weak D call TRBD2 (5 bases). CDR1 is SGHAT and CDR2 is FQNNGV in the germline V gene. This CDR3 region has 15 residues. The CDR3, as DNA: TGTGCCAGCAGCCCCCTTTCATCTAGCATAGATACGCAGTATTTT. This translates into CASSPLSSSIDTQYF.

The rearrangement links TRBV2 to TRBJ2-1, with D hard to call. Germline V gives CDR1 SNHLY, CDR2 FYNNEI. V was trimmed by 5 bases and J by 8 bases, leaving 7 bases between them. The CDR3 has 11 residues. The CDR3 reads CASSYIYEQFF. Written as DNA, the CDR3 is TGTGCCAGCAGTTACATTTATGAGCAGTTCTTC.

The chain employs TRBV11-2 and TRBJ1-1; 11 bases fit TRBD1. Germline lookup yields CDR1 SGHAT and CDR2 FQNNGV. CDR3 length equals 17 residues. Trimming at V came to 5 bases and at J to 2 bases, leaving 10 bases not matched to a gene. In DNA form, the CDR3 reads TGTGCCAGCAGCCCCGGACAGGGGGCGAGGCCAAACACTGAAGCTTTCTTT. This codes for CASSPGQGARPNTEAFF.

The chain combines TRBV18 with TRBJ2-2; 9 bases are a match to TRBD1. Trimming at V came to 4 bases and at J to 3 bases, leaving 0 bases not matched to a gene. CDR3 length: 14 residues. The germline V gene has CDR1 KGHSH and CDR2 LQKENI. The CDR3 DNA is TGTGCCAGCTCACGGGACAGGGACACCGGGGAGCTGTTTTTT. This translates into CASSRDRDTGELFF.

This chain uses TRBV5-1 with TRBJ1-2; 9 bases fit TRBD1. CDR1 SGHRS and CDR2 YFSETQ come from the germline V gene. The trim removed 6 bases at V and 6 bases at J, leaving 6 bases unmatched. This CDR3 region has 13 residues. CDR3 protein: CASTPRTGDGYTF. Written as DNA, the CDR3 is TGCGCCAGCACTCCCCGGACAGGGGATGGCTACACCTTC.

This clone was seen a single time. J is TRBJ2-1 and V is TRBV5-1, with 10 bases that match TRBD2. CDR3 length: 18 amino acids. Germline V gene sequence: CDR1 SGHRS, CDR2 YFSETQ. J gave up 7 bases and V 3 bases, and 16 bases lay outside the gene matches. CDR3 in amino acids: CASSWAGKREGPVNEQFF. CDR3 nucleotides: TGCGCCAGCAGCTGGGCGGGGAAGCGGGAGGGCCCGGTTAATGAGCAGTTCTTC.

This clone showed up just a few times. V usage is TRBV15 and J usage is TRBJ2-6; D not certain. This CDR3 has 17 residues. The germline V and J ends were trimmed by 0 bases and 0 bases, with 9 bases remaining between them. Germline CDR1 LNHNV, CDR2 YYDKDF (reference sequence). The CDR3 DNA sequence: TGTGCCACCAGCAGAGACCCAGGCATCTCTGGGGCCAACGTCCTGACTTTC. Translated: CATSRDPGISGANVLTF.

CDR3 sequence: CASSRGTTRPSEQFF. The CDR3 DNA reads as TGTGCCAGCAGCCGGGGGACTACCCGGCCCAGTGAGCAGTTCTTC. The V gene is TRBV6-6, the J gene TRBJ2-1; 7 bases line up with TRBD2. The CDR3 loop spans 15 amino acids. V was pared by 6 bases and J by 9 bases, with 14 bases of the junction left unmatched. Germline loops: CDR1 MNHNY, CDR2 SVGAGI (reference sequence).

The chain combines TRBV9 with TRBJ2-2, with 7 bases fitting TRBD2. Germline V gene sequence: CDR1 SGDLS, CDR2 YYNGEE. J gave up 5 bases and V 4 bases, and 8 bases lay outside the gene matches. This CDR3 is built from 15 residues. CDR3 sequence (DNA): TGTGCCAGCAGCCACGGACTAGTTGATACCGGGGAGCTGTTTTTT. Amino acids: CASSHGLVDTGELFF.

This clone appeared a few times. This chain links TRBV21-1 with TRBJ1-2; no check of the table's D call, TRBD1, against the DNA was made. TRBV21-1 is listed as a pseudogene. The CDR3 consists of 15 residues. The CDR3 sequence is CASSHSRQGPYGYTF. The CDR3 DNA follows: TGTGCCAGCAGTCACTCGCGACAGGGGCCCTATGGCTACACCTTC.

This chain connects TRBV5-1 to TRBJ1-1, with D unresolved. Germline V gene sequence: CDR1 SGHRS, CDR2 YFSETQ. CDR3 size: 15 residues. V dropped 0 bases and J dropped 3 bases, with 12 bases sitting between them. CDR3 sequence (DNA): TGCGCCAGCAGCTTGGGGGCGGGGTACGACACTGAAGCTTTCTTT. Encoded protein: CASSLGAGYDTEAFF.

The CDR3 region is CASTHGDRLTEAFF. The DNA for the CDR3 is TGTGCCAGCACCCACGGGGACAGGTTGACTGAAGCTTTCTTT. The rearrangement joins TRBV28 to TRBJ1-1, with 8 bases fitting TRBD1. This CDR3 has 14 amino acids. The V gene end was trimmed by 7 bases and the J gene end by 5 bases; junction bases not matched to a gene: 9. Germline V lookup: CDR1 MDHEN, CDR2 SYDVKM.

A few counts support this clone. CDR3 sequence: CASSDSGRSYEQYF. CDR3 in DNA: TGTGCCAGCAGTGACTCGGGTCGGAGCTACGAGCAGTACTTC. V usage is TRBV25-1 and J usage is TRBJ2-7; D is ambiguous. The CDR3 spans 14 residues. The ends were cut back, 3 bases at V and 3 bases at J, with 12 bases in the middle. Germline V gives CDR1 MGHDK, CDR2 SYGVNS.